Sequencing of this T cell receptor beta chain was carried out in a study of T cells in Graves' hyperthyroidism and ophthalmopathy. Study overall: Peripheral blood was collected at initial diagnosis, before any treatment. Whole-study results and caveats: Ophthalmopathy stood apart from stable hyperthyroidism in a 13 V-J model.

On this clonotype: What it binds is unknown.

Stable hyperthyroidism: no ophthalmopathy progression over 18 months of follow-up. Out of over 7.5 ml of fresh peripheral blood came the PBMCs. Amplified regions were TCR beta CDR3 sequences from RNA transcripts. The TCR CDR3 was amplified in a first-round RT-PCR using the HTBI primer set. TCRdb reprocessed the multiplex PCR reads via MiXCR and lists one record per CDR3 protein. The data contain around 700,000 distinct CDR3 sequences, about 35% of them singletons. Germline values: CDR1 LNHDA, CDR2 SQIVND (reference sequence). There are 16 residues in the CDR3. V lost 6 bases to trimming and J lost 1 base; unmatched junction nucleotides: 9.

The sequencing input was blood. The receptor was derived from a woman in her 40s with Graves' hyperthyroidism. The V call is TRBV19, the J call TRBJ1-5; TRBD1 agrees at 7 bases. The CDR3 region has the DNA TGTGCCAGTAGGACCTACCAGGGGGAGAGCAATCAGCCCCAGCATTTT. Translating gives CASRTYQGESNQPQHF.